This is a list of T cell receptor beta chains from one sample in a study of T cells after yellow fever vaccination. TCRdb reanalysed the 5' RACE reads using MiXCR and keeps one entry per CDR3 protein. Here the sample spans nearly 350,000 distinct CDR3 sequences, roughly 8.4% being singletons. The sequences come from PBMCs, collected approximately 40 days after the first yellow fever vaccination. The source is a young man who received the YFV17D yellow fever vaccine. CDR3s include the opening cysteine and the closing phenylalanine or tryptophan. Each record gives: J gene, clone size, V gene, CDR3 protein. Clone size is shown for a subset of rows, as once, few, many or a class of expanded clone.

j_gene: TRBJ1-5; abundance: many; v_gene: TRBV6-1; CDR3aa: CASSGRSGGGNQPQHF
j_gene: TRBJ1-6; abundance: .; v_gene: TRBV3-1; CDR3aa: CASSRQQLGNSPLHF
j_gene: TRBJ2-6; abundance: few; v_gene: TRBV9; CDR3aa: CASSPGGARGANVLTF
j_gene: TRBJ2-5; abundance: .; v_gene: TRBV5-4; CDR3aa: CASAPLAGQETQYF
j_gene: TRBJ1-1; abundance: few; v_gene: TRBV18; CDR3aa: CASSPNNEFRTEAFF
j_gene: TRBJ2-1; abundance: .; v_gene: TRBV14; CDR3aa: CASSQAPGSGGWGEQFF
j_gene: TRBJ2-1; abundance: .; v_gene: TRBV28; CDR3aa: CASSLISSYNEQFF
j_gene: TRBJ1-1; abundance: few; v_gene: TRBV28; CDR3aa: CASSFAREAFF
j_gene: TRBJ2-5; abundance: few; v_gene: TRBV4-2; CDR3aa: CASSQGGGQPETQYF
j_gene: TRBJ2-4; abundance: .; v_gene: TRBV11-2; CDR3aa: CASSILTGRLAKNIQYF
j_gene: TRBJ2-7; abundance: few; v_gene: TRBV7-8; CDR3aa: CASSLDQTATYEQYF
j_gene: TRBJ1-6; abundance: .; v_gene: TRBV5-1; CDR3aa: CASSLGGTGRSPLHF
j_gene: TRBJ2-4; abundance: .; v_gene: TRBV7-8; CDR3aa: CASSFSDRVNIQYF
j_gene: TRBJ1-2; abundance: few; v_gene: TRBV19; CDR3aa: CASTLRTGDNYGYTF
j_gene: TRBJ2-5; abundance: many; v_gene: TRBV12-3/TRBV12-4; CDR3aa: CASSGQVGETQYF
j_gene: TRBJ1-4; abundance: many; v_gene: TRBV5-1; CDR3aa: CASSLGPSTNEKLFF
j_gene: TRBJ1-2; abundance: .; v_gene: TRBV20-1; CDR3aa: CSARGETQPNYGYTF
j_gene: TRBJ1-6; abundance: few; v_gene: TRBV5-4; CDR3aa: CASSLTPISYNSPLHF
j_gene: TRBJ2-3; abundance: few; v_gene: TRBV5-4; CDR3aa: CASSLEAGISRFDTQYF
j_gene: TRBJ2-3; abundance: few; v_gene: TRBV18; CDR3aa: CASSPSGPLRTDTQYF
j_gene: TRBJ2-3; abundance: .; v_gene: TRBV28; CDR3aa: CASSQTSGADTQYF
j_gene: TRBJ1-3; abundance: .; v_gene: TRBV9; CDR3aa: CASSDGGQGNTIYF
j_gene: TRBJ2-3; abundance: few; v_gene: TRBV11-2; CDR3aa: CASSSRGLAGAASTDTQYF
j_gene: TRBJ1-2; abundance: .; v_gene: TRBV20-1; CDR3aa: CSAVAPLNGYTF
j_gene: TRBJ2-3; abundance: .; v_gene: TRBV20-1; CDR3aa: CSASEARGERGTQYF
j_gene: TRBJ2-3; abundance: many; v_gene: TRBV28; CDR3aa: CASINHGRADTQYF
j_gene: TRBJ2-5; abundance: .; v_gene: TRBV30; CDR3aa: CAGEPPSGEETQYF
j_gene: TRBJ1-6; abundance: .; v_gene: TRBV9; CDR3aa: CASSEQGDYSPLHF
j_gene: TRBJ1-5; abundance: .; v_gene: TRBV12-3/TRBV12-4; CDR3aa: CASRVRAQPQHF
j_gene: TRBJ1-1; abundance: many; v_gene: TRBV18; CDR3aa: CASSPRNLNTEAFF
j_gene: TRBJ1-5; abundance: few; v_gene: TRBV10-3; CDR3aa: CAIGPGGGGQPQHF
j_gene: TRBJ2-1; abundance: few; v_gene: TRBV2; CDR3aa: CASRARDRGYNEQFF
j_gene: TRBJ1-4; abundance: .; v_gene: TRBV20-1; CDR3aa: CSAPRQGAGEKLFF
j_gene: TRBJ2-6; abundance: many; v_gene: TRBV4-3; CDR3aa: CASSQGDGANVLTF
j_gene: TRBJ2-1; abundance: .; v_gene: TRBV7-2; CDR3aa: CASTDLLAGAINEQFF
j_gene: TRBJ2-1; abundance: .; v_gene: TRBV7-9; CDR3aa: CASSLSSVLDEQFF
j_gene: TRBJ2-5; abundance: .; v_gene: TRBV20-1; CDR3aa: CSARDGQGVETQYF
j_gene: TRBJ1-5; abundance: .; v_gene: TRBV6-4; CDR3aa: CASNFCPRTGNQPQHF
j_gene: TRBJ2-1; abundance: few; v_gene: TRBV3-1; CDR3aa: CASSQIEARTSYNEQFF
j_gene: TRBJ2-5; abundance: .; v_gene: TRBV20-1; CDR3aa: CSARTLSQETQYF
j_gene: TRBJ2-7; abundance: many; v_gene: TRBV5-1; CDR3aa: CASSWGQGRNEQYF
j_gene: TRBJ1-1; abundance: .; v_gene: TRBV15; CDR3aa: CATSSYPGDTEAFF
j_gene: TRBJ1-2; abundance: .; v_gene: TRBV7-8; CDR3aa: CASSLGGHPGYTF
j_gene: TRBJ2-1; abundance: .; v_gene: TRBV10-3; CDR3aa: CAISESTGGREQFF
j_gene: TRBJ2-3; abundance: .; v_gene: TRBV5-1; CDR3aa: CASSLEGHGPTDTQYF
j_gene: TRBJ2-1; abundance: .; v_gene: TRBV24-1; CDR3aa: CATSGPPSSGGASYEQFF
j_gene: TRBJ1-2; abundance: .; v_gene: TRBV5-6; CDR3aa: CASSLRSGVSYGYTF
j_gene: TRBJ1-2; abundance: few; v_gene: TRBV29-1; CDR3aa: CSVSRQVWGYTF
j_gene: TRBJ2-5; abundance: .; v_gene: TRBV19; CDR3aa: CASSIARGQETQYF
j_gene: TRBJ1-5; abundance: few; v_gene: TRBV20-1; CDR3aa: CSARVAYGSQPQHF
j_gene: TRBJ2-1; abundance: .; v_gene: TRBV18; CDR3aa: CASSAAASNEQFF
j_gene: TRBJ1-1; abundance: .; v_gene: TRBV27; CDR3aa: CASSTLGTGKNTEAFF
j_gene: TRBJ2-1; abundance: few; v_gene: TRBV6-2/TRBV6-3; CDR3aa: CASSGLGLNEQFF
j_gene: TRBJ1-4; abundance: many; v_gene: TRBV7-2; CDR3aa: CASSSQGRDEKLFF